The 25 T cell receptor beta chains reported below all come from one sample, sequenced in a study of T cell repertoires in cytomegalovirus infection. A single record per CDR3 protein comes from TCRdb applying MiXCR to the reads. The sample has a few hundred thousand distinct CDR3 sequences; about 42% are singletons. These receptors' antigens are unknown. The sample consisted of cultured PBMCs, taken from culture after CMV antigen stimulation. These receptor sequences come from a human donor in good health (CMV status not recorded). Some clones in this sample may be carry-over from other donors' samples.

This rearrangement joins TRBV14 to TRBJ1-4; 7 nucleotides align to TRBD1. The CDR3 is 16 residues long. The germline gives CDR1 SGHDN, CDR2 FVKESK. V shed 0 bases, J shed 10 bases, and the junction held 11 bases outside the gene matches. CDR3 sequence: CASSQDPGGRKGKLFF. In DNA, the CDR3 is TGTGCCAGCAGCCAAGATCCAGGGGGACGGAAAGGAAAACTGTTTTTT. The full variable domain, in which reference TRBV14 and TRBJ1-4 provide the parts outside the CDR3, is EAGVTQFPSHSVIEKGQTVTLRCDPISGHDNLYWYRRVMGKEIKFLLHFVKESKQDESGMPNNRFLAERTGGTYSTLKVQPAELEDSGVYFCASSQDPGGRKGKLFFGSGTQLSVL.

This chain joins TRBV18 and TRBJ1-4; 11 nucleotides align to TRBD1. The CDR3 is 17 residues long. Germline assignment: CDR1 KGHSH and CDR2 LQKENI. V shed 6 bases, J shed 4 bases, and the junction held 10 bases outside the gene matches. The CDR3 DNA is TGTGCCAGCTCGGACCGGGACAGGGGGTTTCTTAATGAAAAACTGTTTTTT. It specifies CASSDRDRGFLNEKLFF.

This chain links TRBV7-9 with TRBJ1-6; the match to TRBD1 covers 9 bases. J lost 9 bases, V lost 6 bases, and 6 bases had no gene match. Germline loops: CDR1 SEHNR, CDR2 FQNEAQ (reference sequence). This CDR3 has 14 amino acids. As DNA, the CDR3 is TGTGCCAGCAGTCTCGGACAGGGGCTTTCACCCCTCCACTTT. This sequence encodes CASSLGQGLSPLHF.

This clonotype has more than one count but fewer than ten. The chain links TRBV6-2 or TRBV6-3 to TRBJ2-2; 9 positions agree with TRBD1. V shed 4 bases and J 5 bases; nucleotides not matched to a gene: 11. This CDR3 comprises 17 residues. Germline V CDR1 and CDR2: MNHEY, SVGEGT. Written as DNA, the CDR3 is TGTGCCAGCAGTTTTTTCCCAAGACAGGGGGGTACCGGGGAGCTGTTTTTT. Protein: CASSFFPRQGGTGELFF.

The chain recombines TRBV6-1 with TRBJ2-5; TRBD1 agrees at 10 bases. The CDR3 consists of 17 residues. V trimming: 1 base; J trimming: 5 bases; junction bases outside the gene matches: 10. From germline, CDR1 is MNHNS and CDR2 SASEGT. DNA for the CDR3: TGTGCCAGCAGTGAAGTTGGACAGGGGGTACTAGGGGAGACCCAGTACTTC. Protein sequence: CASSEVGQGVLGETQYF.

The table lists this clonotype with a few counts. The chain uses TRBV7-9 and TRBJ1-2; D perhaps matches TRBD1 (6 bases). This CDR3 has 13 amino acids. V lost 4 bases and J lost 8, with 14 bases in between. Looked up from germline, CDR1 is SEHNR and CDR2 is FQNEAQ (reference sequence). This chain's CDR3 is CASSSPGHSGYTF. In DNA form, the CDR3 reads TGTGCCAGCAGCTCGCCGGGACACTCGGGCTACACCTTC.

The V call is TRBV10-3, the J call TRBJ2-1; D may be TRBD2 (7 bases). The CDR3 is made up of 16 amino acids. Germline lookup yields CDR1 ENHRY and CDR2 SYGVKD. V gave up 5 bases and J gave up 1 base, with 15 bases separating them. The CDR3 reads CAISKGGIVSYNEQFF. The CDR3 DNA is TGTGCCATCAGTAAGGGGGGGATCGTGTCCTACAATGAGCAGTTCTTC.

The V and J genes are TRBV4-1 and TRBJ1-6; D may be TRBD1 (6 bases). Per the germline V gene, CDR1 is MGHRA and CDR2 is YSYEKL. Trimming took off 4 bases at V and 6 bases at J, with 13 bases between the two ends. The CDR3 runs to 15 residues. CDR3 sequence reads: CASSLNRVSNSPLHF. The CDR3 coding sequence is TGCGCCAGCAGCCTCAACAGGGTCTCTAATTCACCCCTCCACTTT.

This clonotype was seen only a few times. This rearrangement joins TRBV7-9 to TRBJ1-4; no firm D call. Germline V gene sequence: CDR1 SEHNR, CDR2 FQNEAQ (reference sequence). The V end was cut by 4 bases, the J end by 8 bases, with 14 bases between. This CDR3 has 14 residues. The CDR3 reads CASSSSGPWEKLFF. The DNA of the CDR3 is TGTGCCAGCAGCTCCTCGGGCCCTTGGGAAAAACTGTTTTTT.

The rearrangement joins TRBV27 to TRBJ1-5; 12 bases map to TRBD1. V was pared by 10 bases and J by 6 bases, with 7 bases of the junction left unmatched. CDR1 and CDR2 (germline): MNHEY, SMNVEV (reference sequence). CDR3 length equals 14 residues. The CDR3 sequence: CATMGQGASQPQHF. The CDR3 DNA follows: TGTGCCACTATGGGACAGGGGGCTTCTCAGCCCCAGCATTTT.

This clonotype was detected only a few times. The chain combines TRBV5-4 with TRBJ2-1, with a weak D call TRBD1 (6 bases). V lost 4 bases and J lost 3, with 11 bases in between. The CDR3 consists of 14 residues. Germline-derived CDR1 and CDR2 are SGHNT and YYREEE (reference sequence). The CDR3 protein is CASSEGQNYNEQFF. The CDR3 DNA reads as TGTGCCAGCAGCGAGGGACAAAACTACAATGAGCAGTTCTTC. The full variable domain, with the rest looked up from reference TRBV5-4 and TRBJ2-1, is ETGVTQSPTHLIKTRGQQVTLRCSSQSGHNTVSWYQQALGQGPQFIFQYYREEENGRGNFPPRFSGLQFPNYSSELNVNALELDDSALYLCASSEGQNYNEQFFGPGTRLTVL.

This clonotype showed up just once. The chain is built from TRBV5-6 and TRBJ1-6; no firm D call. The CDR3 extends over 14 amino acids. The V and J ends lost 3 bases and 5 bases respectively, with 9 bases between them. Germline V gene data show CDR1 as SGHDT and CDR2 as YYEEEE. CDR3 sequence reads: CASSSGDDNSPLHF. CDR3 DNA sequence: TGTGCCAGCAGCTCTGGTGATGATAATTCACCCCTCCACTTT.

CDR3 loop: CAITRTGDSYNEQFF. In nucleotides, the CDR3 is TGTGCCATCACCCGGACAGGGGACTCCTACAATGAGCAGTTCTTC. V usage is TRBV10-3 and J usage is TRBJ2-1, with 9 bases matching TRBD1. The CDR3 extends over 15 amino acids. The V and J ends lost 7 bases and 0 bases, in that order; junction bases with no gene match: 4. Germline CDR1 ENHRY, CDR2 SYGVKD.

The genes are TRBV7-4 and TRBJ2-1; TRBD2 matches at 7 bases. V lost 10 bases to trimming and J lost 0 bases; unmatched junction nucleotides: 9. There are 15 residues in the CDR3. Germline-derived CDR1 and CDR2 are SGHVT and SQSDAQ. CDR3 bases: TGTGCCACAAGCGGGGACCTAGGCTCCTACAATGAGCAGTTCTTC. This gives the protein CATSGDLGSYNEQFF.

J is TRBJ2-3 and V is TRBV4-3; either TRBD1 or TRBD2 may supply D (5 bases each). CDR1 LGHNA and CDR2 YSLEER come from the germline V gene. This CDR3 has 17 amino acids. V was cut by 0 bases and J by 1 base, with 14 bases left in between. The CDR3 sequence is CASSQEAGTRGTDTQYF. The CDR3, as DNA: TGCGCCAGCAGCCAAGAAGCAGGGACCAGGGGCACAGATACGCAGTATTTT.

The chain employs TRBV20-1 and TRBJ2-3; a weak D match, TRBD2 (6 bases). Trimming took 5 bases from V and 0 from J, leaving 15 bases between them. Germline V CDR1 and CDR2: DFQATT, SNEGSKA (reference sequence). The CDR3 consists of 15 residues. This CDR3 is CSAPDAGTSTDTQYF. The CDR3 bases are TGCAGTGCTCCCGATGCGGGGACTAGCACAGATACGCAGTATTTT.

This clonotype was counted only a few times. The rearrangement joins TRBV12-5 to TRBJ1-1; TRBD1 might be the D (6 bases). The germline CDR1 and CDR2 sequences are LGHNT and FRNRAP. This CDR3 has 18 residues. The V and J ends lost 0 bases and 1 base respectively, with 18 bases between them. CDR3 sequence (DNA): TGTGCTAGTGGTTTGGTACTGGGGGGGGCAATCAGGAACACTGAAGCTTTCTTT. This codes for CASGLVLGGAIRNTEAFF.

V usage is TRBV2 and J usage is TRBJ1-6, with D unresolved. Germline V lookup: CDR1 SNHLY, CDR2 FYNNEI. Trimming stripped 0 bases from V and 14 bases from J, with 23 bases between. The CDR3 has 17 residues. The CDR3 nucleotides read TGTGCCAGCAGTGAAGCGGCGGCAGCCCATTGGATTTTGGCCCTCCACTTT. This encodes CASSEAAAAHWILALHF.

The J gene is TRBJ2-1, the V gene TRBV18, with D possibly being TRBD2 (6 bases). Germline lookup yields CDR1 KGHSH and CDR2 LQKENI. The CDR3 contains 15 residues. With 4 bases removed from V and 7 bases from J, the gap between germline ends came to 17 bases. The CDR3 protein is CASSLRTGGGNEQFF. The CDR3 bases are TGTGCCAGCTCACTGAGAACCGGGGGTGGGAATGAGCAGTTCTTC.

Turning to this clonotype: One junction end disagrees with the germline gene, perhaps due to a read error. The chain couples TRBV5-1 to TRBJ2-1; 9 bases line up with TRBD2. Germline CDR1 is SGHRS and CDR2 is YFSETQ. There are 15 residues in the CDR3. Here the CDR3 reads CASSPGLAPYNEQFF. In DNA, the CDR3 is TGTGCCAGCAGCCCAGGACTAGCGCCCTACAATGAGCAGTTCTTC.

The rearrangement links TRBV29-1 to TRBJ2-5; D not certain. The CDR3 totals 11 residues. Germline CDR1 reads SQVTM; CDR2 reads ANQGSEA. The V and J ends lost 5 bases and 4 bases respectively, with 8 bases between them. The CDR3 loop is CSVRKRETQYF. The CDR3 nucleotides read TGCAGCGTTCGGAAGCGAGAGACCCAGTACTTC.

V usage is TRBV20-1 and J usage is TRBJ2-3; 8 nucleotides align to TRBD2. CDR3 length: 14 residues. V lost 5 bases and J lost 0; bases outside the gene matches: 4. Germline V gene sequence: CDR1 DFQATT, CDR2 SNEGSKA (reference sequence). The CDR3 region is CSAGAGGSTDTQYF. DNA for the CDR3: TGCAGTGCTGGTGCGGGGGGTAGCACAGATACGCAGTATTTT.

The chain employs TRBV7-6 and TRBJ2-7; D is unclear. The CDR3 is 14 amino acids. V dropped 6 bases and J dropped 6 bases, with 18 bases sitting between them. Germline CDR1 is SGHVS and CDR2 is FNYEAQ. Here the CDR3 reads CASSSLGRTGEQYF. CDR3 sequence (DNA): TGTGCCAGCAGTTCTCTCGGAAGGACCGGCGAGCAGTACTTC.

The chain links TRBV15 to TRBJ2-1; D not resolved. Per germline, CDR1 LNHNV and CDR2 YYDKDF (reference sequence). Trimming shortened V by 0 bases and J by 7 bases, and 10 bases separated the two germline ends. The CDR3 loop spans 14 amino acids. CDR3 loop: CATSRDRKGNEQFF. The CDR3 coding sequence is TGTGCCACCAGCAGAGATCGAAAGGGTAATGAGCAGTTCTTC.

This chain uses TRBV7-6 with TRBJ2-3, with D perhaps TRBD1 (5 bases). The germline V gene has CDR1 SGHVS and CDR2 FNYEAQ. V was cut by 5 bases and J by 8 bases, with 14 bases left in between. CDR3 size: 13 residues. The CDR3 DNA sequence: TGTGCCAGCAGCCCCGTATCTCAGGGTACGCAGTATTTT. This encodes CASSPVSQGTQYF. The complete variable domain, with remaining parts taken from reference TRBV7-6 and TRBJ2-3, reads GAGVSQSPRYKVTKRGQDVALRCDPISGHVSLYWYRQALGQGPEFLTYFNYEAQQDKSGLPNDRFSAERPEGSISTLTIQRTEQRDSAMYRCASSPVSQGTQYFGPGTRLTVL.